A selection of T cell receptor beta chains follows, all from one sample in a study of cytomegalovirus exposure and HLA in healthy donors. Only in-frame clones appear in the TCRdb table, and some are missing; sequencing was by immunoSEQ multiplex PCR. The sample includes approximately 89,000 clones, around 73% seen only once; the top ten take roughly 1.2%. The sequenced material came from PBMCs. These receptors all come from a female donor in good health and CMV-seronegative. The CDR3 runs from the conserved cysteine through the conserved F or W. The order of the fields is V gene, D gene, clone size, J gene, CDR3 protein, CDR3 DNA. The D gene is left open where the match is weak. The size field is filled for only some rows; it gives once, few, many or a size class.

v_call: TRBV4-3
d_call: TRBD1
clone_size: -
j_call: TRBJ2-4
cdr3_aa: CASSLGQGSKNIQYF
cdr3_nt: TGCGCCAGCAGCCTAGGACAGGGCAGCAAAAACATTCAGTACTTC

v_call: TRBV6-1
d_call: -
clone_size: few
j_call: TRBJ1-1
cdr3_aa: CASSEFSLFKAFF
cdr3_nt: TGTGCCAGCAGTGAGTTCTCCCTATTTAAAGCTTTCTTT

v_call: TRBV6-1
d_call: -
clone_size: -
j_call: TRBJ1-1
cdr3_aa: CASSEEGRMHTEAFF
cdr3_nt: TGTGCCAGCAGTGAGGAGGGCAGGATGCACACTGAAGCTTTCTTT

v_call: TRBV9
d_call: -
clone_size: -
j_call: TRBJ2-3
cdr3_aa: CASSVSTRTDTQYF
cdr3_nt: TGTGCCAGCAGCGTATCAACTCGCACAGATACGCAGTATTTT

v_call: TRBV6-5
d_call: TRBD2
clone_size: -
j_call: TRBJ2-5
cdr3_aa: CASSRGTSGQETQYF
cdr3_nt: TGTGCCAGCAGTAGAGGGACTAGCGGCCAAGAGACCCAGTACTTC

v_call: TRBV9
d_call: -
clone_size: -
j_call: TRBJ1-2
cdr3_aa: CASSVASGAGGYTF
cdr3_nt: TGTGCCAGCAGCGTAGCCTCAGGGGCGGGTGGCTACACCTTC

v_call: TRBV4-1
d_call: TRBD1
clone_size: -
j_call: TRBJ2-7
cdr3_aa: CASSQRDRAYEQYF
cdr3_nt: TGCGCCAGCAGCCAACGGGACAGAGCCTACGAGCAGTACTTC

v_call: TRBV4-3
d_call: TRBD1
clone_size: few
j_call: TRBJ2-7
cdr3_aa: CASSLGTGGYYEQYF
cdr3_nt: TGCGCCAGCAGCCTCGGGACAGGAGGATACTACGAGCAGTACTTC

v_call: TRBV13
d_call: TRBD1
clone_size: -
j_call: TRBJ1-5
cdr3_aa: CASSLGGDRGNQPQHF
cdr3_nt: TGTGCCAGCAGCTTAGGAGGGGACAGAGGCAATCAGCCCCAGCATTTT

v_call: TRBV6-7
d_call: -
clone_size: -
j_call: TRBJ2-1
cdr3_aa: CASSYMIEVSYNEQFF
cdr3_nt: TGTGCCAGCAGTTACATGATCGAGGTCTCCTACAATGAGCAGTTCTTC

v_call: TRBV7-8
d_call: TRBD2
clone_size: -
j_call: TRBJ2-5
cdr3_aa: CASSPGGGETQYF
cdr3_nt: TGTGCCAGCAGCCCCGGCGGGGGAGAGACCCAGTACTTC

v_call: TRBV6-1
d_call: -
clone_size: -
j_call: TRBJ1-1
cdr3_aa: CASSVKGLTFGTNTEAFF
cdr3_nt: TGTGCCAGCAGTGTAAAGGGACTCACCTTTGGCACGAACACTGAAGCTTTCTTT

v_call: TRBV5-1
d_call: -
clone_size: -
j_call: TRBJ1-1
cdr3_aa: CASSPGPSGAEAFF
cdr3_nt: TGCGCCAGCAGCCCGGGCCCCTCGGGGGCTGAAGCTTTCTTT

v_call: TRBV7-9
d_call: TRBD1
clone_size: -
j_call: TRBJ1-2
cdr3_aa: CASSPLAGGNGYTF
cdr3_nt: TGTGCCAGCAGCCCCCTCGCAGGGGGCAATGGCTACACCTTC

v_call: TRBV29-1
d_call: TRBD1
clone_size: few
j_call: TRBJ2-7
cdr3_aa: CSAGRGQGGSEQYF
cdr3_nt: TGCAGCGCAGGGAGGGGACAGGGAGGTTCCGAGCAGTACTTC

v_call: TRBV20-1
d_call: -
clone_size: -
j_call: TRBJ2-7
cdr3_aa: CSAGRDYEQYF
cdr3_nt: TGCAGTGCCGGACGGGACTACGAGCAGTACTTC

v_call: TRBV29-1
d_call: -
clone_size: -
j_call: TRBJ2-5
cdr3_aa: CSAPDIAGKETQYF
cdr3_nt: TGCAGCGCTCCGGACATCGCGGGGAAAGAGACCCAGTACTTC

v_call: TRBV6-4
d_call: TRBD1
clone_size: -
j_call: TRBJ2-6
cdr3_aa: CATSDSAGTGSGANVLTF
cdr3_nt: TGTGCCACCAGTGACTCCGCAGGGACAGGCTCTGGGGCCAACGTCCTGACTTTC

v_call: TRBV10-2
d_call: -
clone_size: few
j_call: TRBJ2-6
cdr3_aa: CASSESHSIGGANVLTF
cdr3_nt: TGCGCCAGCAGTGAGTCGCATAGTATTGGTGGGGCCAACGTCCTGACTTTC

v_call: TRBV2
d_call: -
clone_size: -
j_call: TRBJ1-4
cdr3_aa: CASKRALLDEKLFF
cdr3_nt: TGTGCCAGCAAGAGGGCACTCCTGGATGAAAAACTGTTTTTT

v_call: TRBV29-1
d_call: TRBD2
clone_size: -
j_call: TRBJ2-2
cdr3_aa: CSVEITSGRANGELFF
cdr3_nt: TGCAGCGTTGAAATCACAAGCGGGAGGGCTAACGGGGAGCTGTTTTTT

v_call: TRBV5-6
d_call: -
clone_size: once
j_call: TRBJ2-1
cdr3_aa: CASSLAAVSSYNEQFF
cdr3_nt: TGTGCCAGCAGCTTGGCGGCGGTGAGCTCCTACAATGAGCAGTTCTTC

v_call: TRBV6-5
d_call: -
clone_size: -
j_call: TRBJ1-2
cdr3_aa: CASRSTGGDYGYTF
cdr3_nt: TGTGCCAGCAGATCGACGGGAGGGGACTATGGCTACACCTTC

v_call: TRBV9
d_call: -
clone_size: -
j_call: TRBJ2-7
cdr3_aa: CASSVGSARDEQYF
cdr3_nt: TGTGCCAGCAGCGTAGGGTCGGCCAGGGATGAGCAGTACTTC

v_call: TRBV7-9
d_call: -
clone_size: -
j_call: TRBJ2-6
cdr3_aa: CASSFEGVVLTF
cdr3_nt: TGTGCCAGCAGCTTTGAGGGGGTGGTCCTGACTTTC

v_call: TRBV7-9
d_call: TRBD1
clone_size: few
j_call: TRBJ1-5
cdr3_aa: CASSTTGVGNQPQHF
cdr3_nt: TGTGCCAGCAGCACAACAGGGGTGGGCAATCAGCCCCAGCATTTT

v_call: TRBV28
d_call: TRBD1
clone_size: -
j_call: TRBJ2-7
cdr3_aa: CASSPGQTYEQYF
cdr3_nt: TGTGCCAGCAGCCCGGGACAGACCTACGAGCAGTACTTC

v_call: TRBV5-1
d_call: TRBD2
clone_size: -
j_call: TRBJ2-7
cdr3_aa: CASSKRTSGNPFYEQYF
cdr3_nt: TGCGCCAGCAGCAAAAGGACTAGCGGGAATCCATTCTACGAGCAGTACTTC

v_call: TRBV7-6
d_call: -
clone_size: -
j_call: TRBJ2-7
cdr3_aa: CASSSALASSYEQYF
cdr3_nt: TGTGCCAGCAGCTCCGCTTTGGCCAGCTCCTACGAGCAGTACTTC

v_call: TRBV28
d_call: -
clone_size: -
j_call: TRBJ2-1
cdr3_aa: CASSLVRDLGEQFF
cdr3_nt: TGTGCCAGCAGTTTGGTCCGGGACTTGGGGGAGCAGTTCTTC

v_call: TRBV10-3
d_call: -
clone_size: -
j_call: TRBJ1-2
cdr3_aa: CAISESGLGEDGYTF
cdr3_nt: TGTGCCATCAGTGAGTCGGGTTTAGGGGAGGATGGCTACACCTTC

v_call: TRBV15
d_call: TRBD2
clone_size: -
j_call: TRBJ2-3
cdr3_aa: CATSRGTSNTQYF
cdr3_nt: TGTGCCACCAGCAGAGGGACTAGCAATACGCAGTATTTT

v_call: TRBV27
d_call: -
clone_size: -
j_call: TRBJ2-7
cdr3_aa: CASSAGTSRSYEQYF
cdr3_nt: TGTGCCAGCAGTGCCGGGACTTCCAGGTCCTACGAGCAGTACTTC

v_call: TRBV16
d_call: TRBD1
clone_size: once
j_call: TRBJ1-5
cdr3_aa: CASTSGQSLPNQPQHF
cdr3_nt: TGTGCCAGCACATCGGGACAGTCTTTGCCCAATCAGCCCCAGCATTTT

v_call: TRBV11-3
d_call: TRBD1
clone_size: -
j_call: TRBJ2-7
cdr3_aa: CASSFYNGTGGDEQYF
cdr3_nt: TGTGCCAGCAGCTTTTACAACGGGACAGGGGGTGATGAGCAGTACTTC

v_call: TRBV5-1
d_call: -
clone_size: -
j_call: TRBJ1-2
cdr3_aa: CASSKTGGGTYTNYGYTF
cdr3_nt: TGCGCCAGCAGCAAGACAGGCGGGGGGACTTACACCAACTATGGCTACACCTTC

v_call: TRBV29-1
d_call: -
clone_size: -
j_call: TRBJ1-1
cdr3_aa: CSVQISGGGTEAFF
cdr3_nt: TGCAGCGTCCAAATAAGTGGGGGCGGCACTGAAGCTTTCTTT

v_call: TRBV9
d_call: TRBD2
clone_size: once
j_call: TRBJ2-3
cdr3_aa: CASSVALAVTDTQYF
cdr3_nt: TGTGCCAGCAGCGTAGCCCTAGCGGTAACAGATACGCAGTATTTT

v_call: TRBV7-2
d_call: -
clone_size: -
j_call: TRBJ2-7
cdr3_aa: CASSPRQLTLYEQYF
cdr3_nt: TGTGCCAGCAGCCCCCGACAGTTAACTTTGTACGAGCAGTACTTC

v_call: TRBV28
d_call: TRBD2
clone_size: -
j_call: TRBJ2-7
cdr3_aa: CASVREAGGGLYEQYF
cdr3_nt: TGTGCCAGCGTTCGGGAGGCGGGTGGTGGGCTATACGAGCAGTACTTC

v_call: TRBV6-1
d_call: -
clone_size: -
j_call: TRBJ1-6
cdr3_aa: CANPSWANSPLHF
cdr3_nt: TGTGCCAATCCTTCGTGGGCCAATTCACCCCTCCACTTT